Listed below are T cell receptor beta chains from one sample, sequenced in a study of blood T cell repertoires in COVID-19. TCRdb keeps only in-frame clones here, not all; method: immunoSEQ multiplex PCR. This table holds approximately 23,000 clones, less than 95% found once. The specimen sequenced was peripheral blood. These receptors were collected from a man aged 65 to 79 with acute or convalescent COVID-19. CDR3s include the opening cysteine and the closing phenylalanine or tryptophan. Each record gives: J gene, CDR3 length, V gene, CDR3 protein.

J: TRBJ2-1; length: 13; V: TRBV29-1; CDR3: CSGPGQPGTEQFF
J: TRBJ2-4; length: 15; V: TRBV18; CDR3: CASSPPGQAKNIQYF
J: TRBJ2-7; length: 11; V: TRBV19; CDR3: CASSAAYEQYF
J: TRBJ1-5; length: 16; V: TRBV27; CDR3: CASSPLREYSNQPQHF
J: TRBJ2-1; length: 16; V: TRBV15; CDR3: CATSRLDTGGANEQFF
J: TRBJ1-3; length: 13; V: TRBV19; CDR3: CASSMLGGNTIYF
J: TRBJ2-3; length: 15; V: TRBV7-2; CDR3: CASSLRGRNTDTQYF
J: TRBJ2-7; length: 15; V: TRBV6-2/TRBV6-3; CDR3: CASSYSAGTIYEQYF
J: TRBJ2-7; length: 15; V: TRBV28; CDR3: CASSITGTGGYEQYF
J: TRBJ2-7; length: 16; V: TRBV14; CDR3: CASSQGLWAPSYEQYF
J: TRBJ2-7; length: 16; V: TRBV5-1; CDR3: CASSSGTSGRNYEQYF
J: TRBJ2-7; length: 14; V: TRBV10-1; CDR3: CASRQDINSYEQYF
J: TRBJ1-2; length: 15; V: TRBV10-3; CDR3: CAISLQGRPNYGYTF
J: TRBJ2-7; length: 18; V: TRBV27; CDR3: CASSLRPPAAGSSYEQYF
J: TRBJ1-5; length: 15; V: TRBV5-1; CDR3: CASSPRGGGNQPQHF
J: TRBJ2-3; length: 15; V: TRBV2; CDR3: CASTLGAGRGDTQYF
J: TRBJ2-1; length: 16; V: TRBV4-3; CDR3: CASSQGYRGSYNEQFF